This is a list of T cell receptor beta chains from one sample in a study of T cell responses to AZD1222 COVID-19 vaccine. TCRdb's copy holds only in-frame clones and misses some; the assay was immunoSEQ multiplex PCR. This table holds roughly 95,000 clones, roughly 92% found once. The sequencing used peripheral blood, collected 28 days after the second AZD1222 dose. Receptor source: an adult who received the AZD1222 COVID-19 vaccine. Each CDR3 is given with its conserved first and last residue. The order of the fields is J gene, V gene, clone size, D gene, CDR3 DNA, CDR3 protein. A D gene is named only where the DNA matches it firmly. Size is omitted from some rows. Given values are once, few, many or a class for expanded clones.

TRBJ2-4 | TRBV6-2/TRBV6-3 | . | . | TGTGCCAGCAGCTCTAGGGCATTAGCCAAAAACATTCAGTACTTC | CASSSRALAKNIQYF
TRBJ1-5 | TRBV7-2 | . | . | TGTGCCAGCAGCTTAAGGCGTAGCAATCAGCCCCAGCATTTT | CASSLRRSNQPQHF
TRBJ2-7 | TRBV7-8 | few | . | TGTGCCAGCAGCTCCCCAGGGGCAGGCAACGAGCAGTACTTC | CASSSPGAGNEQYF
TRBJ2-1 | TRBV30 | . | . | TGTGCCTGGAGTGTATCCTCGGACGGCTACAATGAGCAGTTCTTC | CAWSVSSDGYNEQFF
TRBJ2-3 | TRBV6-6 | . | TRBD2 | TGTGCCAGCAGTTACTCAGGCGGGGGGGCTGTAGATACGCAGTATTTT | CASSYSGGGAVDTQYF
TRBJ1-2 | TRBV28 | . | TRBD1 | TGTGCCAGCAGGACGGGACAGGGGGCGGATGCCTATGGCTACACCTTC | CASRTGQGADAYGYTF
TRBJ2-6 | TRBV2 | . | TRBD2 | TGTGCCAGCACCGGTGGGCCGGGGGGGCTTTGGTCTGGGGCCAACGTCCTGACTTTC | CASTGGPGGLWSGANVLTF
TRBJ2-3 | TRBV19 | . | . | TGTGCCAGTAGTCCCCCTCCACAGGGCCTGGGTACGCAGTATTTT | CASSPPPQGLGTQYF
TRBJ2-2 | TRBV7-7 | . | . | TGTGCCAGCAGCGGTCAGGGGCCGAACACCGGGGAGCTGTTTTTT | CASSGQGPNTGELFF
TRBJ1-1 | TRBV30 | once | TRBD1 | TGTGCCTGGAGTATGGGACAGGGGGCTGAAGCTTTCTTT | CAWSMGQGAEAFF
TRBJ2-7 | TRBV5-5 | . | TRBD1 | TGTGCCAGCAGCTTAAGGGGGACAGGGACCTACGAGCAGTACTTC | CASSLRGTGTYEQYF
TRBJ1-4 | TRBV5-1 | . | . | TGCGCCAGCAGCACCGGTACCAGGGGTTTGGGTGAAAAACTGTTTTTT | CASSTGTRGLGEKLFF
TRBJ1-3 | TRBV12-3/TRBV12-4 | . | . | TGTGCCAGCAGTCTCCGACAGCGGGACACCATATATTTT | CASSLRQRDTIYF
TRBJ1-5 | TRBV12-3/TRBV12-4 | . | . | TGTGCCAGCAGCGAAACAGGGTTTCAGCCCCAGCATTTT | CASSETGFQPQHF
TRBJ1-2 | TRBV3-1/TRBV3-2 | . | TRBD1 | TGTGCCAGCAGCCTCGAACAGGGGGCTGGCTACACCTTC | CASSLEQGAGYTF
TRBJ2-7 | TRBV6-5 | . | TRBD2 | TGTGCCAGCACCCCCGGGACTAGCGGTCCCTACGAGCAGTACTTC | CASTPGTSGPYEQYF
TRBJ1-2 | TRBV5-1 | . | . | TGCGCCAGCAGCTTGGACAGGGAGAACTATGGCTACACCTTC | CASSLDRENYGYTF
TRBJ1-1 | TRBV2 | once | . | TGTGCCAGCAGTACTTTTTGGAGTGAGAACACTGAAGCTTTCTTT | CASSTFWSENTEAFF
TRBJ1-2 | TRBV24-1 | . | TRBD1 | TGTGCCACCAGTGATCCCAATTCTAGACAGGGGGCCAACTATGGCTACACCTTC | CATSDPNSRQGANYGYTF
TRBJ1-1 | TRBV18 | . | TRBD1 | TGTGCCAGCTCACCCACAGGGGTCACTGAAGCTTTCTTT | CASSPTGVTEAFF
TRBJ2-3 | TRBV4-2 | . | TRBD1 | TGTGCCAGCAGCCCGGAGGACAGGGTTGGAGTGGATACGCAGTATTTT | CASSPEDRVGVDTQYF
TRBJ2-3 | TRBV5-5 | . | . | TGTGCCAGCACGGCCGGGGCCCACACAGATACGCAGTATTTT | CASTAGAHTDTQYF
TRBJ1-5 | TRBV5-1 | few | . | TGCGCCAGCAGCTTGGATGGGTATCAGCCCCAGCATTTT | CASSLDGYQPQHF
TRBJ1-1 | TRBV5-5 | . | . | TGTGCCAGCAGCTTGGCCTGGGCAGTCAGGAGCACTGAAGCTTTCTTT | CASSLAWAVRSTEAFF
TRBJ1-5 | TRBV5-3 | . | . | TGTGCCAGAAGCTTGGCTCCGGTCCTCCCTAACCCCCGCCACCAGCCCCAGCATTTT | CARSLAPVLPNPRHQPQHF
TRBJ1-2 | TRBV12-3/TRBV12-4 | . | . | TGTGCCAGCAGTCTCCGACAGAACTATGGCTACACCTTC | CASSLRQNYGYTF
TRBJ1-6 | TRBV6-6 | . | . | TGTGCCAGCAGTTACGAGGGGAATAGTTCACCCCTCCACTTT | CASSYEGNSSPLHF
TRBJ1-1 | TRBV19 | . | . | TGTGCCAGTAAACACGGGCGGAGGGGCCGGGGGGCTGAAGCTTTCTTT | CASKHGRRGRGAEAFF
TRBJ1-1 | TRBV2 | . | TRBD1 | TGTGCCAGCAGTGGGGACAGGTCAATGAACACTGAAGCTTTCTTT | CASSGDRSMNTEAFF
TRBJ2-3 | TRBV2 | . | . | TGTGCCAGCAGTGAAAACCCCTCCTTTTTGCCGCAGTATTTT | CASSENPSFLPQYF
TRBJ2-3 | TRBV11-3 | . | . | TGTGCCAGCAGCTTCGGGGGCCGAAGCACAGATACGCAGTATTTT | CASSFGGRSTDTQYF
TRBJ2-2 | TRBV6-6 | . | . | TGTGCCAGCATCCCATCCCAAGTTACCGGGGAGCTGTTTTTT | CASIPSQVTGELFF
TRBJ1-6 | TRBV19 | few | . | TGTGCCAGTAGTATCAGCTCCTATAATTCACCCCTCCACTTT | CASSISSYNSPLHF
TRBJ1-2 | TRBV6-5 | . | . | TGTGCCAGCAGTCCGACCGGGACTCCCGGGCATGGCTACACCTTC | CASSPTGTPGHGYTF
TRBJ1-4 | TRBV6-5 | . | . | TGTGCCAGCAGTACCCTCGGGGGGAATGAAAAACTGTTTTTT | CASSTLGGNEKLFF
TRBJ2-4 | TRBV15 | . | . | TGTGCCACCAGCAGAGAGTGGCTAGCCAAAAACATTCAGTACTTC | CATSREWLAKNIQYF
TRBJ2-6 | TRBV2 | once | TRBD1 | TGTGCCAGCAGCGCACCGGACAGGGAGGCCAACGTCCTGACTTTC | CASSAPDREANVLTF
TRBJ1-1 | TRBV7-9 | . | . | TGTGCCAGCAGCTTAGGGGACATGGAAGCTTTCTTT | CASSLGDMEAFF
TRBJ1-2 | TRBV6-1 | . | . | TGTGCCAGCAGTGAAGCGGTCAGGAGCTATGGCTACACCTTC | CASSEAVRSYGYTF
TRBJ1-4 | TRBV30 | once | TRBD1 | TGTGCCTGGAGTAGACACACAGGGGGTGAGGAAAAACTGTTTTTT | CAWSRHTGGEEKLFF
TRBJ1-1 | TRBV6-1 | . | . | TGTGCCAGCAGGGAAGGAGGGATGAACACTGAAGCTTTCTTT | CASREGGMNTEAFF
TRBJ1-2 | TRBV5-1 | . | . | TGCGCCAGCAGCTTGGCCGGGAGGGGGTCAAGATGGAACTATGGCTACACCTTC | CASSLAGRGSRWNYGYTF
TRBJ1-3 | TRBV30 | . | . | TGTGCCTGGACAACGCATAGCTCTGGAAACACCATATATTTT | CAWTTHSSGNTIYF
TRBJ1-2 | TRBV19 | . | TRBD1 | TGTGCCAGTGCCGGGACAGGGTTCGGCTACACCTTC | CASAGTGFGYTF
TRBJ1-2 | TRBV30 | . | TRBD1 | TGTGCCTGGAGTTTGTCGGACAGGGCCCATGGCTACACCTTC | CAWSLSDRAHGYTF
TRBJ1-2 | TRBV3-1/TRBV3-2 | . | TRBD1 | TGTGCCAGCAGCCTTCTCACAGGGGACGACTATGGCTACACCTTC | CASSLLTGDDYGYTF
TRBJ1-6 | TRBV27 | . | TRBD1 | TGTGCCAGCAGTTTATCTCTGGGACAGTACGATTCACCCCTCCACTTT | CASSLSLGQYDSPLHF
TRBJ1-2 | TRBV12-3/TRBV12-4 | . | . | TGTGCCAGCAGTTTGCTCCAGGGTGGCTACACCTTC | CASSLLQGGYTF
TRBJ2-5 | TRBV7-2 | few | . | TGTGCCAGCAGCTTAGGCACGCACCAAGAGACCCAGTACTTC | CASSLGTHQETQYF
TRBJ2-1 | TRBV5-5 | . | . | TGTGCCAGCAGCTTGGCCGGACAGATGTACAATGAGCAGTTCTTC | CASSLAGQMYNEQFF
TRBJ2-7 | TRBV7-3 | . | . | TGTGCCAGCAGCTTACAAGGGGGGCCCCTAGACGAGCAGTACTTC | CASSLQGGPLDEQYF
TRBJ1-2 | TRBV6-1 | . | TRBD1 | TGTGCCAGCAGTGGATTGACAGGGGTCGGCCAATATGGCTACACCTTC | CASSGLTGVGQYGYTF
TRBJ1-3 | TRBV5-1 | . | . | TGCGCCAGCAGCTCACAAACACAGGGTTCTGGAAACACCATATATTTT | CASSSQTQGSGNTIYF
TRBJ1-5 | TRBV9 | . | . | TGTGCCAGCAGCGTAGACGAGGATCAGCCCCAGCATTTT | CASSVDEDQPQHF
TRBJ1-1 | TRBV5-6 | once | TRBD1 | TGTGCCAGCAGCTGGGGACAGGTAGGAGCAACTGAAGCTTTCTTT | CASSWGQVGATEAFF
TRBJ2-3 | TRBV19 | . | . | TGTGCCAGTGGAACGGGACTCGGAGATACGCAGTATTTT | CASGTGLGDTQYF
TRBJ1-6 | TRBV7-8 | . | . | TGTGCCAGCAGCTTAGCGGGACGGAATTCACCCCTCCACTTT | CASSLAGRNSPLHF